A selection of T cell receptor beta chains follows, all from one sample in a study of T cell repertoires in cytomegalovirus infection. Using its own MiXCR run on the reads, TCRdb lists one record per CDR3 protein. Among about 570,000 distinct CDR3 sequences listed, 35% to 50% were seen once. The antigens for these receptors are not known. The specimen comprised cultured PBMCs, sampled from culture after CMV antigen stimulation. Every receptor here comes from a human donor in good health (CMV status not recorded). Some clones in this sample may be carry-over from other donors' samples. CDR3s include the opening cysteine and the closing phenylalanine or tryptophan. The order of the fields is D gene, J gene, V gene, clone size, CDR3 protein, CDR3 DNA. D genes are given only for firm matches. The listing skips clone size in some rows; elsewhere it reads once, few, many or a size class.

D: .; J: TRBJ1-2; V: TRBV29-1; size: .; CDR3: CSVEGNGYTF; DNA: TGCAGCGTTGAAGGGAATGGCTACACCTTC
D: .; J: TRBJ2-7; V: TRBV6-1; size: few; CDR3: CASRIKVDSYEQYF; DNA: TGTGCCAGCAGGATAAAGGTGGATTCCTACGAGCAGTACTTC
D: .; J: TRBJ1-3; V: TRBV10-3; size: few; CDR3: CAISEASFVVGFTGNTIYF; DNA: TGTGCCATCAGTGAGGCCTCGTTCGTAGTTGGGTTCACTGGGAACACCATATATTTT
D: .; J: TRBJ1-1; V: TRBV20-1; size: few; CDR3: CSASYLQNTEAFF; DNA: TGCAGTGCTAGTTATCTCCAAAACACTGAAGCTTTCTTT
D: TRBD2; J: TRBJ2-7; V: TRBV10-2; size: .; CDR3: CASRPAGGTNYEQYF; DNA: TGCGCCAGCAGGCCGGCGGGGGGGACAAACTACGAGCAGTACTTC
D: .; J: TRBJ1-1; V: TRBV7-9; size: few; CDR3: CASSGFPLPETEAFF; DNA: TGTGCCAGCAGCGGATTCCCTCTCCCGGAGACTGAAGCTTTCTTT
D: TRBD1; J: TRBJ1-6; V: TRBV7-2; size: many; CDR3: CASSHRQGGSYNSPLHF; DNA: TGTGCCAGCAGCCACCGACAGGGGGGCTCCTATAATTCACCCCTCCACTTT
D: .; J: TRBJ1-6; V: TRBV19; size: few; CDR3: CASSIAGSPLHF; DNA: TGTGCCAGTAGTATCGCGGGGTCACCCCTCCACTTT
D: .; J: TRBJ2-1; V: TRBV28; size: .; CDR3: CASSFMDSLRNEQFF; DNA: TGTGCCAGCAGTTTCATGGACTCCCTTCGGAATGAGCAGTTCTTC
D: .; J: TRBJ1-6; V: TRBV28; size: .; CDR3: CASSLLLRDNSPLHF; DNA: TGTGCCAGCAGTTTACTTCTCCGGGATAATTCACCCCTCCACTTT
D: .; J: TRBJ1-5; V: TRBV6-2/TRBV6-3; size: .; CDR3: CASSYALRNQPQHF; DNA: TGTGCCAGCAGTTACGCACTCCGAAATCAGCCCCAGCATTTT
D: .; J: TRBJ1-5; V: TRBV19; size: .; CDR3: CASRGTFGQPQHF; DNA: TGTGCCAGCCGAGGTACATTCGGTCAGCCCCAGCATTTT
D: .; J: TRBJ2-5; V: TRBV7-2; size: .; CDR3: CASSLTPLSYQETQYF; DNA: TGTGCCAGCAGCTTAACCCCGCTATCCTACCAAGAGACCCAGTACTTC
D: .; J: TRBJ1-2; V: TRBV6-8; size: few; CDR3: CASSYRGTELDGYTF; DNA: TGTGCCAGCAGTTACCGGGGGACGGAATTGGATGGCTACACCTTC
D: TRBD2; J: TRBJ2-2; V: TRBV11-2; size: .; CDR3: CASIPLRRGVGTGELFF; DNA: TGTGCCAGCATCCCACTGCGGCGGGGGGTCGGCACCGGGGAGCTGTTTTTT
D: .; J: TRBJ1-2; V: TRBV6-1; size: many; CDR3: CASSPSGGYGYTF; DNA: TGTGCCAGCAGCCCTTCCGGGGGTTATGGCTACACCTTC
D: TRBD1; J: TRBJ1-1; V: TRBV10-3; size: .; CDR3: CAISGGDRGYTEAFF; DNA: TGTGCCATCAGTGGGGGGGACAGGGGATACACTGAAGCTTTCTTT
D: TRBD2; J: TRBJ2-5; V: TRBV28; size: few; CDR3: CASSPIGLRGGYQETQYF; DNA: TGTGCCAGCAGTCCGATTGGGCTCCGGGGGGGATATCAAGAGACCCAGTACTTC
D: .; J: TRBJ2-7; V: TRBV6-6; size: once; CDR3: CASTTNRYSYEQYF; DNA: TGTGCCAGCACCACTAACCGATACTCCTACGAGCAGTACTTC
D: .; J: TRBJ1-5; V: TRBV6-6; size: .; CDR3: CASSYGIGGPQHF; DNA: TGTGCCAGCAGTTACGGCATTGGGGGGCCCCAGCATTTT
D: .; J: TRBJ1-6; V: TRBV12-3/TRBV12-4; size: .; CDR3: CASSLGSNSPLHF; DNA: TGTGCCAGCAGTTTAGGGTCAAATTCACCCCTCCACTTT
D: .; J: TRBJ2-1; V: TRBV5-5; size: few; CDR3: CASSLKFKGPEQFF; DNA: TGTGCCAGCAGCTTGAAATTTAAGGGTCCTGAGCAGTTCTTC
D: .; J: TRBJ2-3; V: TRBV7-2; size: .; CDR3: CASRDRGDTQYF; DNA: TGTGCCAGCCGGGACCGGGGAGATACGCAGTATTTT
D: TRBD2; J: TRBJ2-5; V: TRBV11-1; size: .; CDR3: CASSQDTSVGETQYF; DNA: TGTGCCAGCAGCCAGGATACTAGCGTAGGCGAGACCCAGTACTTC
D: .; J: TRBJ1-1; V: TRBV7-2; size: few; CDR3: CASSLVDRTNTEAFF; DNA: TGTGCCAGCAGCTTAGTTGACAGGACGAACACTGAAGCTTTCTTT
D: .; J: TRBJ2-1; V: TRBV7-2; size: many; CDR3: CASSLVSLAGNEQFF; DNA: TGTGCCAGCAGCTTAGTTTCCCTAGCTGGGAATGAGCAGTTCTTC
D: TRBD1; J: TRBJ1-2; V: TRBV7-2; size: many; CDR3: CASSRRGGDGYTF; DNA: TGTGCCAGCAGCCGCAGGGGGGGAGACGGCTACACCTTC
D: .; J: TRBJ2-1; V: TRBV5-4; size: .; CDR3: CASSAGNNEQFF; DNA: TGTGCCAGCAGTGCAGGGAACAATGAGCAGTTCTTC
D: .; J: TRBJ2-7; V: TRBV2; size: .; CDR3: CASGKDSYEQYF; DNA: TGTGCCAGTGGGAAAGACTCCTACGAGCAGTACTTC
D: TRBD1; J: TRBJ1-6; V: TRBV7-9; size: .; CDR3: CASSHGDRATTLHF; DNA: TGTGCCAGCAGCCATGGGGACAGGGCTACCACCCTCCACTTT
D: TRBD1; J: TRBJ2-1; V: TRBV7-2; size: few; CDR3: CASSPRQGSYNEQFF; DNA: TGTGCCAGCAGCCCACGACAGGGTTCCTACAATGAGCAGTTCTTC
D: .; J: TRBJ1-2; V: TRBV2; size: .; CDR3: CASIFSLHQNYGYTF; DNA: TGTGCCAGCATATTTAGTTTACACCAGAACTATGGCTACACCTTC
D: .; J: TRBJ1-5; V: TRBV25-1; size: .; CDR3: CASSESVILKGQPQHF; DNA: TGTGCCAGCAGTGAATCCGTTATTCTGAAAGGTCAGCCCCAGCATTTT
D: TRBD1; J: TRBJ2-2; V: TRBV7-2; size: few; CDR3: CASSQGVNTGELFF; DNA: TGTGCCAGCAGTCAGGGGGTAAACACCGGGGAGCTGTTTTTT
D: .; J: TRBJ1-4; V: TRBV25-1; size: .; CDR3: CASSGGRGGIMLFF; DNA: TGTGCCAGCAGTGGGGGACGGGGAGGCATAATGTTGTTTTTT
D: .; J: TRBJ2-3; V: TRBV5-4; size: few; CDR3: CASSSWPLTDTQYF; DNA: TGTGCCAGCAGCTCCTGGCCGCTGACAGATACGCAGTATTTT
D: TRBD2; J: TRBJ2-5; V: TRBV5-4; size: .; CDR3: CASSLRAGVGETQYF; DNA: TGTGCCAGCAGCTTACGAGCGGGAGTTGGAGAGACCCAGTACTTC